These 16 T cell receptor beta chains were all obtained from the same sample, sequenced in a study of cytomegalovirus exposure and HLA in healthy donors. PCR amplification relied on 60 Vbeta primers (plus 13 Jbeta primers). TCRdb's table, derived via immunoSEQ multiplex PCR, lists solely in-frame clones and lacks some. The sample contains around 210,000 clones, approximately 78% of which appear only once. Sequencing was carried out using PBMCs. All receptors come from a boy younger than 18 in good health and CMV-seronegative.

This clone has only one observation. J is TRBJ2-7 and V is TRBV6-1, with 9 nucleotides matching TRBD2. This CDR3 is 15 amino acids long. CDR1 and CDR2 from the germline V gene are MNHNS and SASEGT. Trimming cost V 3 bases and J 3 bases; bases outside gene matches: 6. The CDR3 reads CASSEIRRGGYEQYF. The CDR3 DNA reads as TGTGCCAGCAGTGAGATTAGGCGGGGGGGCTACGAGCAGTACTTC.

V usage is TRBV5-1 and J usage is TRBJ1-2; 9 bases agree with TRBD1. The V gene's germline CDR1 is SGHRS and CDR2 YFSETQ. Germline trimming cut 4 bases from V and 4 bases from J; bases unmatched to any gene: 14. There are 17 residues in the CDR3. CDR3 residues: CASSVKLQGAQLYGYTF. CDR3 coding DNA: TGCGCCAGCAGCGTAAAACTACAGGGGGCCCAACTCTATGGCTACACCTTC.

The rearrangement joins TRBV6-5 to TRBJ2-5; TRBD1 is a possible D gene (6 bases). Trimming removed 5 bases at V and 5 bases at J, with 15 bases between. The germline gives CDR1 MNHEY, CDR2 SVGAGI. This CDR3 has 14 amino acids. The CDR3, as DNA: TGTGCCAGCAGTCCGGGCAGGGGTGGGGAGACCCAGTACTTC. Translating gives CASSPGRGGETQYF.

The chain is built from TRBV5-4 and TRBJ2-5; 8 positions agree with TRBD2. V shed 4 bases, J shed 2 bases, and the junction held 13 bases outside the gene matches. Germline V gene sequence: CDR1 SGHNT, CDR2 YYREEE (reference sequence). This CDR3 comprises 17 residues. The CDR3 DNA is TGTGCCAGCAGCCGCCTCTCGGGGGGGGCCCATCAAGAGACCCAGTACTTC. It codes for CASSRLSGGAHQETQYF.

The CDR3 DNA is TGTGCCAGCAGAGGAGCGGGGGGGCCGGGAGAGACCCAGTACTTC. Amino acid sequence: CASRGAGGPGETQYF. This rearrangement joins TRBV2 to TRBJ2-5, with 10 nucleotides matching TRBD2. J was trimmed by 4 bases and V by 6 bases; bases with no gene match: 8. Germline V CDR1 and CDR2: SNHLY, FYNNEI. This CDR3 is built from 15 residues.

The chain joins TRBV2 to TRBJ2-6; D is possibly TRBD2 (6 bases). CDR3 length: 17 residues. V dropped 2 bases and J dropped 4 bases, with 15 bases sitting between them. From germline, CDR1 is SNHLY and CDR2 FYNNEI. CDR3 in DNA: TGTGCCAGCAGTGAAACTCTCGGAGGGGACGGGGCCAACGTCCTGACTTTC. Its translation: CASSETLGGDGANVLTF.

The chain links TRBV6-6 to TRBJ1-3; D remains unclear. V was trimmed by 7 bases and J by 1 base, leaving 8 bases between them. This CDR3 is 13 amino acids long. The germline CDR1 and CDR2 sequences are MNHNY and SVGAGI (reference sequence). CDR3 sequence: CASTRVSGNTIYF. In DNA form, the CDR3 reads TGTGCCAGCACACGGGTTTCTGGAAACACCATATATTTT.

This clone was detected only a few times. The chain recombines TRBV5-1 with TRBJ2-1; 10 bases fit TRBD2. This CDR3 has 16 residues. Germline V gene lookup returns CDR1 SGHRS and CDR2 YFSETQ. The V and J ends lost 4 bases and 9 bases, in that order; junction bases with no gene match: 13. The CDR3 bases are TGCGCCAGCAGCCCCCGGGCTAGCGGGAGCCGAGGTGAGCAGTTCTTC. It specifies CASSPRASGSRGEQFF.

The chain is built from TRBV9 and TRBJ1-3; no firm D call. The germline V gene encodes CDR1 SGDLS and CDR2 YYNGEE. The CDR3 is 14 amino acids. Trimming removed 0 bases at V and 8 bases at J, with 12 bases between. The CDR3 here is CASSVAFQVDTIYF. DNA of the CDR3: TGTGCCAGCAGCGTAGCTTTCCAGGTGGACACCATATATTTT.

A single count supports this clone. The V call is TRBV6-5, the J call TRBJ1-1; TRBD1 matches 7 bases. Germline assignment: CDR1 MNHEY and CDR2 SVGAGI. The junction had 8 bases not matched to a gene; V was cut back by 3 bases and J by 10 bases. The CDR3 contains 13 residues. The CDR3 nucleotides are TGTGCCAGCAGTTATCTGAACAGGGGAGGAGCTTTCTTT. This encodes CASSYLNRGGAFF.

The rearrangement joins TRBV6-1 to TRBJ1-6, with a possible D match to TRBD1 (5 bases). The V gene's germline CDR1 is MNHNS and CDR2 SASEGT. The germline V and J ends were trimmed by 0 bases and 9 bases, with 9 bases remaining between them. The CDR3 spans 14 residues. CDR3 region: CASSEARGGSPLHF. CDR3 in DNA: TGTGCCAGCAGTGAAGCGCGGGGGGGTTCACCCCTCCACTTT.

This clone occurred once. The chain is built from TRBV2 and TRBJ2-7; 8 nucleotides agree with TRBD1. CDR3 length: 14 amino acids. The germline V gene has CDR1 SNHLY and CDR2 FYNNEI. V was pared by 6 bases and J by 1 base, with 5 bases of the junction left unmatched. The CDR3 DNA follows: TGTGCCAGCAGGGCCGGGACAGGATCCTACGAGCAGTACTTC. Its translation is CASRAGTGSYEQYF.

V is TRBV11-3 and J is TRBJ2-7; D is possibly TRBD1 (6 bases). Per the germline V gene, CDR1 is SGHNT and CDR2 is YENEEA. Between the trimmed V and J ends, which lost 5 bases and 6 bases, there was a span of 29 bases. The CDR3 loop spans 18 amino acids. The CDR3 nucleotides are TGTGCCAGCAGCCCGAATCCGGGAAGTGGGACACGGGCCGGCGAGCAGTACTTC. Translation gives CASSPNPGSGTRAGEQYF.

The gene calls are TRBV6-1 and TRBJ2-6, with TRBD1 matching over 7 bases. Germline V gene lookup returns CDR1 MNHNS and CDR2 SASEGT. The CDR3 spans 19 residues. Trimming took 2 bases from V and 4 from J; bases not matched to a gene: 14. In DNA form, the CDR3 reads TGTGCCAGCAGTGAATATTCCGGGACAGCCTCATTAGGGGCCAACGTCCTGACTTTC. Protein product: CASSEYSGTASLGANVLTF.

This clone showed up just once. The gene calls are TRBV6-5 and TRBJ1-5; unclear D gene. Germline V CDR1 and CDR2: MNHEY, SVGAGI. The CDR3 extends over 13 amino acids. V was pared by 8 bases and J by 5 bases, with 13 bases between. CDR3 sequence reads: CASSRGLYQPQHF. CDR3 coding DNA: TGTGCCAGCTCACGCGGTCTCTATCAGCCCCAGCATTTT.

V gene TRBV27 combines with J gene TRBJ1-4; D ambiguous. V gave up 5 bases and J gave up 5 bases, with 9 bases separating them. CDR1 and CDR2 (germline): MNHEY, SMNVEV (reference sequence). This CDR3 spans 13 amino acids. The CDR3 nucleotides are TGTGCCAGCAGTCACTCCCTGAATGAAAAACTGTTTTTT. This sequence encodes CASSHSLNEKLFF.